The T cell receptor (beta chain) described here comes from a study of blood T cell repertoires in COVID-19 (dated by TCRdb to between 2020 and 2021). Context from the whole study: Collaborator samples came from the United States, Italy and Spain and covered acute and convalescent phases of COVID-19. Subjects who had been exposed to COVID-19, were actively infected with it, or had recovered from it provided the deeply sampled blood TCRbeta repertoires that made up the dataset. A freely available public database, intended as a resource for researchers studying the immune response to SARS-CoV-2, is where the repertoires were released. Where available, HLA class I and class II types were taken from metadata supplied by the sample provider and were not determined by assay-based typing. The prospective study material was composed of cDNA or gDNA derived from T cells, B-cell-depleted T cells, or PBMCs. Samples came from the ongoing ImmuneRACE study (first 160 participants) plus 1,254 subjects from 6 global collaborators. A de-identified subject ID, COVID-19 status, age in years and sex were almost always included in the sample metadata. Broad study findings and their caveats: How much clinical and demographic metadata was included differed by source and by participant, and the metadata was provided uncurated.

Enrolling through a virtual design, the prospective study's participants ranged in age from roughly 18 to 100 years and lived across about two dozen United States geographic areas. Cohort assignment in the prospective study relied on participant-reported clinical history from a screening survey and a study questionnaire. In the prospective study, mobile phlebotomists collected whole blood, serum and a nasopharyngeal or oropharyngeal swab from each participant. Participants in the prospective study had the option to provide additional blood draws and questionnaires over an approximately 2-month period. Blood samples from the prospective study were shipped frozen or at room temperature prior to DNA extraction. With respect to this clone: The antigen it recognizes is unknown. No much larger clonotype is one base removed from it; base qualities were not supplied.

A distance of 13 bases separates the germline ends of V and J, which lose 1 base and 0 bases respectively. Counted from cysteine to phenylalanine, this CDR3 has 16 amino acids. CDR3 DNA is the only sequence kept; it has 48 bases, read in frame from the first base. CDR1 is given as GTSNPN and CDR2 as SVGIG, both from the germline V gene (reference sequence). The immunoSEQ Assay, a bias-controlled multiplex PCR, was used to amplify TCRbeta CDR3 regions from genomic DNA. The study's own analysis went as follows. The number of nucleated cells in each sample was estimated by amplification of reference gene primers within the assay. To quantify the absolute abundance of each unique TCRbeta CDR3 rearrangement, sequence reads were collapsed and filtered. For each sample, productive Simpson clonality was calculated by taking the square root of Simpson's diversity index across productive rearrangements. TCRdb limited this immuneACCESS table to in-frame rearrangements with V and J called. A share of clones is missing; checked studies link under half to unresolved V genes, and the rest is unexplained. That table is the source of V, J and clone size, and D and trimming were worked out from the DNA. The sample has fewer than 200,000 clones on record, less than 85% of them singletons. Of the sample, around 5.2% is held by the ten largest clones.

The TCR was taken from a woman aged 55-75 years with acute COVID-19. This sequence uses TRBV30 and TRBJ2-1; a tentative D call is TRBD2 (6 bases match). Input material: PBMCs or T cells enriched from blood (not recorded which). Here the CDR3 is given as CAWSGISGGSYNEQFF. The sequenced DNA: TGTGCCTGGAGTGGAATTAGCGGCGGCTCCTACAATGAGCAGTTCTTC. The full variable domain, completed from the reference TRBV30 and TRBJ2-1 proteins outside the CDR3, reads SQTIHQWPATLVQPVGSPLSLECTVEGTSNPNLYWYRQAAGRGLQLLFYSVGIGQISSEVPQNLSASRPQDRQFILSSKKLLLSDSGFYLCAWSGISGGSYNEQFFGPGTRLTVL.